This T cell receptor beta chain came from a study of blood T cells in healthy people across ages. A second roughly 6 to 11 cycle PCR used barcoded and J-beta primers. Template switching added a 12-random-nucleotide identifier to every cDNA molecule. Each CDR3 protein is one row after TCRdb ran MiXCR on the 5' RACE reads. The sample has hundreds of thousands of distinct CDR3 sequences, about half seen once; the top ten hold 15% to 20%. The CDR3 extends over 16 amino acids. The germline CDR1 and CDR2 sequences are SGHAT and FQNNGV. The TCR originated in a man older than 75 in good health. The specimen was blood. The chain uses TRBV11-2 and TRBJ2-5; 11 bases agree with TRBD2. The closer fit of TRBJ2-1 to the DNA end suggests the J call may be wrong. CDR3 amino acids: CASSVGTSGNQETQFF. The DNA for the CDR3 is TGTGCCAGCAGCGTCGGGACTAGCGGAAACCAAGAGACCCAGTTCTTC.